The rows below give T cell receptor beta chains drawn from one sample of a study of T-cell reconstitution after alpha-beta-depleted transplantation in children. TCRdb passed the PCR reads through MiXCR, listing each CDR3 protein once. Of about 610,000 distinct CDR3 sequences listed, more than 9% were seen once; the top ten hold less than 5%. This sample comprised PBMCs from the stem cell graft donor, obtained from the stem cell graft. The receptor source for this set is a human donor who donated a stem cell graft to a child with acute myeloid leukemia. Each CDR3 is given with its conserved first and last residue. The D gene is left open where the match is weak. Where a row states a size, it is once, few, many or the class of an expanded clone; other rows omit it.

few	.	TRBV7-9	TRBJ2-3	15	TGTGCCAGCACCGACCAAGGGGGGGCCACAGATACGCAGTATTTT	CASTDQGGATDTQYF
few	.	TRBV12-3/TRBV12-4	TRBJ1-2	13	TGTGCCAGCAGTATCCGGCGGACGGAGGGCTACACCTTC	CASSIRRTEGYTF
few	.	TRBV16	TRBJ1-1	15	TGTGCCAGCAGCGTATCGGGACAAAAAAACACTGAAGCTTTCTTT	CASSVSGQKNTEAFF
.	.	TRBV20-1	TRBJ2-2	18	TGCAGTGCTAGGCCCGCCAGCAGCTCCCCGAGGGACACCGGGGAGCTGTTTTTT	CSARPASSSPRDTGELFF
.	.	TRBV7-9	TRBJ1-1	14	TGTGCCAGCAGCTTAGACGGGGGGGGCAGAGAAGCTTTCTTT	CASSLDGGGREAFF
few	TRBD1	TRBV5-1	TRBJ2-7	14	TGCGCCAGCAGGGCGGGACAGGGTATTTACGAGCAGTACTTC	CASRAGQGIYEQYF
many	.	TRBV12-3/TRBV12-4	TRBJ1-1	14	TGTGCCAGCACCGAAACCACCCTGAACACTGAAGCTTTCTTT	CASTETTLNTEAFF
.	TRBD1	TRBV7-3	TRBJ2-1	16	TGTGCCAGCAGCTTAAATCCGGGACAGGGGGCGAATGAGCAGTTCTTC	CASSLNPGQGANEQFF
few	.	TRBV29-1	TRBJ1-2	10	TGCAGCGTTGAGGGACCCGGCTACACCTTC	CSVEGPGYTF
.	.	TRBV29-1	TRBJ1-1	11	TGCATCGTTGAAGGTAACACTGAAGCTTTCTTT	CIVEGNTEAFF
many	TRBD2	TRBV4-1	TRBJ2-5	15	TGCGCCAGCAGCCAAAGCGGGAGGTACCAAGAGACCCAGTACTTC	CASSQSGRYQETQYF
.	TRBD2	TRBV29-1	TRBJ2-3	15	TGCAGCGCCGCCGGGCGGGAGGGCCAGGCAGATACGCAGTATTTT	CSAAGREGQADTQYF
.	.	TRBV6-1	TRBJ2-4	15	TGTGCCAGCAGTCCTTTCCAGGGGGGAGGAAACATTCAGTACTTC	CASSPFQGGGNIQYF
many	.	TRBV24-1	TRBJ2-3	12	TGTGCCACCAGTGATTTGGAGGATACGCAGTATTTT	CATSDLEDTQYF
.	.	TRBV12-3/TRBV12-4	TRBJ2-3	15	TGTGCCAGCAGTTTTGGGGGGGGCGTCGGAGATACGCAGTATTTT	CASSFGGGVGDTQYF
.	.	TRBV5-1	TRBJ2-5	15	TGCGCCAGCAGCTTGGCAGCGGGACAAGGCGGGACCCAGTACTTC	CASSLAAGQGGTQYF
.	TRBD2	TRBV20-1	TRBJ2-1	13	TGCAGTGCTAAACTAGCGGGAGGGCATTCACCGTTCTTC	CSAKLAGGHSPFF
.	TRBD1	TRBV28	TRBJ1-4	15	TGTGCCAGCAGTTTAGGGACAGGCCCTAATGAAAAACTGTTTTTT	CASSLGTGPNEKLFF
few	.	TRBV30	TRBJ1-2	14	TGTGCCTGGAGTGTACAAGGGAGGGTTAATGGCTACACCTTC	CAWSVQGRVNGYTF
few	.	TRBV20-1	TRBJ2-5	13	TGCAGTGCTAGAGAGGCACCTCAAGAGACCCAGTACTTC	CSAREAPQETQYF
.	.	TRBV9	TRBJ1-2	15	TGTGCCAGCAGCGTCCGGGACACCACTAACTATGGCTACACCTTC	CASSVRDTTNYGYTF
many	.	TRBV20-1	TRBJ1-5	14	TGCAGTGCTAGAAGGCACGGTGACAATCAGCCCCAGCATTTT	CSARRHGDNQPQHF
few	.	TRBV24-1	TRBJ2-5	14	TGTGCCACCAGTGATCCTGCGCCCCCGGAGACCCAGTACTTC	CATSDPAPPETQYF
many	.	TRBV7-9	TRBJ2-5	15	TGTGCCAGCAGCTCAAGGGGTACAGGGAGGCAGACCCAGTACTTC	CASSSRGTGRQTQYF
many	.	TRBV5-1	TRBJ2-5	14	TGCGCCAGCAGCTCGGCGGGCGTGGGAGAGACCCAGTACTTC	CASSSAGVGETQYF
many	TRBD1	TRBV12-3/TRBV12-4	TRBJ2-7	14	TGTGCCAGCAGTCAGCGGACAGGGCGGTACGAGCAGTACTTC	CASSQRTGRYEQYF